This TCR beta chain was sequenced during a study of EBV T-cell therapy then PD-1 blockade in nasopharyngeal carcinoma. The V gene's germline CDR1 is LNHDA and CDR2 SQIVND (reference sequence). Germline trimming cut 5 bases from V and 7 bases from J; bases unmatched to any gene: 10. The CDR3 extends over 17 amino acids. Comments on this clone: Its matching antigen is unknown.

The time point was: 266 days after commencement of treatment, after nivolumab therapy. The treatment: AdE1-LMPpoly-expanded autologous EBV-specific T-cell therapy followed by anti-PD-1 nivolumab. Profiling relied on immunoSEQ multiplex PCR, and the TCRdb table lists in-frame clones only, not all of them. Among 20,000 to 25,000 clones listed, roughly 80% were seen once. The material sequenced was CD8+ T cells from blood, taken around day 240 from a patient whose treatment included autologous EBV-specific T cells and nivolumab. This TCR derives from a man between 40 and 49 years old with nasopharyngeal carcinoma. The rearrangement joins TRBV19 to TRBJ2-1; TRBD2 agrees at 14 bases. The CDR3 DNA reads TGTGCCAGTAGTTCCCGACTAGCGGGGGGGCCGGGGAATGAGCAGTTCTTC. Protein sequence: CASSSRLAGGPGNEQFF.